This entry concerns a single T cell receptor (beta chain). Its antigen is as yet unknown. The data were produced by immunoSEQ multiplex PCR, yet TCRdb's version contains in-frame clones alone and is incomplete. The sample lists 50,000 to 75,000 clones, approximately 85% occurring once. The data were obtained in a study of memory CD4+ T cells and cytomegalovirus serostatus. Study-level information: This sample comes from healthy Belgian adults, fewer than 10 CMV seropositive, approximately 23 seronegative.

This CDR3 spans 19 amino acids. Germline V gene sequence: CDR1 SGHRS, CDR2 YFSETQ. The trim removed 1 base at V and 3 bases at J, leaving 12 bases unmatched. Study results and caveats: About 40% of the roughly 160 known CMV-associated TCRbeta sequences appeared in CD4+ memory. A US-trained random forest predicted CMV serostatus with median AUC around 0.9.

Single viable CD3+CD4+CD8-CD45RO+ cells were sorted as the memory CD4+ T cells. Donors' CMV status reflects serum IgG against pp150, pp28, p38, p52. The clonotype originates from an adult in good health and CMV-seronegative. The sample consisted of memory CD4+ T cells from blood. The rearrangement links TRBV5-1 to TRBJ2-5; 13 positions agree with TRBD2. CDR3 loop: CASSLRDTRLAGGKETQYF. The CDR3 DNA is TGCGCCAGCAGCTTGCGTGACACCCGACTAGCGGGGGGCAAAGAGACCCAGTACTTC. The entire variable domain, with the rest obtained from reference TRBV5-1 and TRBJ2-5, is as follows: KAGVTQTPRYLIKTRGQQVTLSCSPISGHRSVSWYQQTPGQGLQFLFEYFSETQRNKGNFPGRFSGRQFSNSRSEMNVSTLELGDSALYLCASSLRDTRLAGGKETQYFGPGTRLLVL.